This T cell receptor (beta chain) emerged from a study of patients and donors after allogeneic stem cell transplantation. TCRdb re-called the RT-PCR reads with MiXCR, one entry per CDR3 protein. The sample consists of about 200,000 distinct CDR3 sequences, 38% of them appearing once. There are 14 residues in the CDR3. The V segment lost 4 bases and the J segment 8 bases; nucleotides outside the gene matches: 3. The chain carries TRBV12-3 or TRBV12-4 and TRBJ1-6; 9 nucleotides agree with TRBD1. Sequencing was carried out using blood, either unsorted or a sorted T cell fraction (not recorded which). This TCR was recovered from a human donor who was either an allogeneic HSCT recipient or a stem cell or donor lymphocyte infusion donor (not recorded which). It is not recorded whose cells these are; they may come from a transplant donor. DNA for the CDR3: TGTGCCAGCAGTTCGGACAGGGGATATTCACCCCTCCACTTT. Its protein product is CASSSDRGYSPLHF.